Listed below are T cell receptor beta chains from one sample, sequenced in a study of blood T cell repertoires in COVID-19. TCRdb keeps only in-frame clones here, not all; method: immunoSEQ multiplex PCR. Counted here are 35,000 to 50,000 clones, approximately 80% occurring once; the ten biggest clones make up more than 55%. Sample: peripheral blood. The receptors derive from an elderly man with acute or convalescent COVID-19. Both conserved end residues are part of each CDR3. A D gene is named only where the DNA matches it firmly. Part of the rows lack a size; the others show once, few, many or a class for expanded clones.

clone size	J gene	CDR3 length	V gene	D gene	CDR3 DNA	CDR3 protein
NA	TRBJ2-3	14	TRBV2	TRBD1	TGTGCCAGCAAGAGGGACAGGGGATCCGATACGCAGTATTTT	CASKRDRGSDTQYF
few	TRBJ2-3	16	TRBV21-1	NA	TGTGCCAGCAGCAAAGAAGCGCGGCCATGCACAGATACGCAGTATTTT	CASSKEARPCTDTQYF
NA	TRBJ1-1	18	TRBV28	NA	TGTGCCAGCAGCCCCTTGACAGCCAAGTCCCTCGGGAACACTGAAGCTTTCTTT	CASSPLTAKSLGNTEAFF
NA	TRBJ2-1	17	TRBV9	TRBD2	TGTGCCGGTGCCCCAGGATCAGGGACTAGCGGGATCAATGAGCAGTTCTTC	CAGAPGSGTSGINEQFF
NA	TRBJ1-4	15	TRBV11-2	TRBD1	TGTGCCAGCAGCTCGGGACAGGGATCTAATGAAAAACTGTTTTTT	CASSSGQGSNEKLFF
NA	TRBJ2-1	15	TRBV6-4	NA	TGTGCCAGCAGTGACGGCGGAAATACCTACAATGAGCAGTTCTTC	CASSDGGNTYNEQFF
NA	TRBJ1-4	14	TRBV28	NA	TGTGCCAGCACTATGGGGGGGGTAGGGGAAAAACTGTTTTTT	CASTMGGVGEKLFF
NA	TRBJ2-6	13	TRBV30	NA	TGTGCCTGGAGTCGGGGGACCTCCAACGTCCTGACTTTC	CAWSRGTSNVLTF
NA	TRBJ1-2	14	TRBV28	TRBD1	TGTGCCAGCACCCCAGGGGGCCCTAACTATGGCTACACCTTC	CASTPGGPNYGYTF
NA	TRBJ2-3	14	TRBV30	TRBD1	TGTGCCTGGAGGAGGGGGCAAACGTCGGCTACGCAGTATTTT	CAWRRGQTSATQYF
NA	TRBJ2-1	17	TRBV11-3	TRBD2	TGTGCCAGCAGCTTAGATAGGACTAGCGGGGGCTACAATGAGCAGTTCTTC	CASSLDRTSGGYNEQFF
NA	TRBJ2-1	14	TRBV2	NA	TGTGCCAGCAGCCGATTAGCGGCGTCGAATGAGCAGTTCTTC	CASSRLAASNEQFF
NA	TRBJ2-5	14	TRBV7-9	NA	TGTGCCAGCAGCTTGGGCTCGGCCCAAGAGACCCAGTACTTC	CASSLGSAQETQYF
NA	TRBJ2-2	17	TRBV27	TRBD1	TGTGCCAGCAGTAACCGCTTGACAGGGGTTAACACCGGGGAGCTGTTTTTT	CASSNRLTGVNTGELFF
NA	TRBJ1-1	15	TRBV28	TRBD1	TGTGCCAGCAGTTTACCACTCTACAGGGGGACTGAAGCTTTCTTT	CASSLPLYRGTEAFF
NA	TRBJ2-5	17	TRBV7-3	TRBD1	TGTGCCAGCAAAGCTTATTTAGTGGGGACAGGGATGGAGACCCAGTACTTC	CASKAYLVGTGMETQYF
NA	TRBJ2-1	16	TRBV4-3	NA	TGCGCCAGCAGCCAAGATTTTGGACTACCCCCCGGGGAGCAGTTCTTC	CASSQDFGLPPGEQFF
few	TRBJ2-1	16	TRBV6-2/TRBV6-3	TRBD2	TGTGCCAGCAGTTCGGGACTAGCGGCCTCCTACAATGAGCAGTTCTTC	CASSSGLAASYNEQFF
NA	TRBJ2-7	14	TRBV7-9	NA	TGTGCCAGCAGCTTAGTGGGGACAAACTACGAGCAGTACTTC	CASSLVGTNYEQYF
many	TRBJ2-7	14	TRBV5-4	NA	TGTGCCAGCAGCTTGGGGGGCTTCTCCTACGAGCAGTACTTC	CASSLGGFSYEQYF
NA	TRBJ2-7	15	TRBV19	TRBD1	TGTGCCAGTAGTATAACCGGGACAGGGGTCCACGAGCAGTACTTC	CASSITGTGVHEQYF
NA	TRBJ2-3	13	TRBV5-8	NA	TGTGCCAGCAGCCAGTCCGTCCGCGGTACGCAGTATTTT	CASSQSVRGTQYF
NA	TRBJ2-5	17	TRBV24-1	TRBD2	TGTGCCACCAGTGATCTACCGGGACTAGCGGGAGGAGAGACCCAGTACTTC	CATSDLPGLAGGETQYF
NA	TRBJ2-7	16	TRBV7-2	NA	TGTGCCAGCAGCTTATTGCCCCGCCGCTATTCCTACGAGCAGTACTTC	CASSLLPRRYSYEQYF
few	TRBJ1-1	11	TRBV2	NA	TGTGCCAGCAGTGAAGGGCCAGAAGCTTTCTTT	CASSEGPEAFF
NA	TRBJ2-2	17	TRBV11-2	TRBD2	TGTGCCAGCAGCCATCCCTCGGGACTAGCGGGAACCGGGGAGCTGTTTTTT	CASSHPSGLAGTGELFF
NA	TRBJ2-3	15	TRBV24-1	TRBD2	TGTGCCACCCTCCTCGGCGGGAGTTTTACAGATACGCAGTATTTT	CATLLGGSFTDTQYF
NA	TRBJ2-7	14	TRBV5-1	NA	TGCGCCAGCAGCTTGGGCAACAGGGCCTACGAGCAGTACTTC	CASSLGNRAYEQYF
NA	TRBJ1-1	14	TRBV7-2	NA	TGTGCCAGCAGCTTAGCTGGGCGAAGGACTGAAGCTTTCTTT	CASSLAGRRTEAFF
many	TRBJ2-7	14	TRBV5-1	NA	TGCGCCAGCAGGAACACAGGAGGGTTGGACGAGCAGTACTTC	CASRNTGGLDEQYF
NA	TRBJ1-6	16	TRBV5-5	NA	TGTGCCAGCAGCTTGGGAGATTACAGGGTTAATTCACCCCTCCACTTT	CASSLGDYRVNSPLHF
once	TRBJ2-5	16	TRBV15	TRBD1	TGTGCCACCAGCAGAGGGAACAGGGGGCTCGTAGAGACCCAGTACTTC	CATSRGNRGLVETQYF